Shown below are 16 T cell receptor beta chains from a single sample sequenced in a study of cytomegalovirus exposure and HLA in healthy donors. Primers for the PCR totalled 60 Vbeta and 13 Jbeta. Measured with immunoSEQ multiplex PCR; TCRdb has only the in-frame clones, and not every one. The table records 150,000 to 180,000 clones, approximately 75% of them present only once. Input material: PBMCs. The receptors come from a man younger than 30 in good health and CMV-seronegative.

V is TRBV7-3 and J is TRBJ1-1; 7 bases line up with TRBD1. V lost 5 bases to trimming and J lost 8 bases; unmatched junction nucleotides: 8. The CDR3 totals 13 residues. The germline V gene has CDR1 SGHTA and CDR2 FQGTGA. CDR3 in DNA: TGTGCCAGCAGCGCCGACAGGGCGGGGGAAGCTTTCTTT. Protein: CASSADRAGEAFF.

This clone was detected only a few times. V gene TRBV6-6 combines with J gene TRBJ1-5; D is undetermined. The V and J ends lost 5 bases and 3 bases respectively, with 14 bases between them. The CDR3 is made up of 15 amino acids. Germline values: CDR1 MNHNY, CDR2 SVGAGI (reference sequence). The CDR3 DNA follows: TGTGCCAGCAGTCCTCAACAACAGCCCAATCAGCCCCAGCATTTT. This gives the protein CASSPQQQPNQPQHF.

The rearrangement uses TRBV7-9 and TRBJ1-1; 9 bases are shared with TRBD1. Losses at the gene ends were 4 bases for V and 3 bases for J; bases not matched to a gene: 12. CDR3 length: 17 residues. CDR1 is SEHNR and CDR2 is FQNEAQ in the germline V gene (reference sequence). CDR3 nucleotide sequence: TGTGCCAGCAGCTCTGGACAGGGGAGAGGTAAGGACACTGAAGCTTTCTTT. Translated: CASSSGQGRGKDTEAFF.

Concerning this clone itself: Other DNA sequences in this specimen translate into the identical CDR3. The gene calls are TRBV9 and TRBJ1-4; D is undetermined. The CDR3 spans 15 residues. Germline CDR1 and CDR2: SGDLS and YYNGEE. The V end was cut by 0 bases, the J end by 1 base, with 7 bases between. CDR3 sequence reads: CASSVGPGTNEKLFF. CDR3 in DNA: TGTGCCAGCAGCGTAGGGCCGGGAACTAATGAAAAACTGTTTTTT.

The chain carries TRBV7-2 and TRBJ1-1; D call uncertain. The V end lost 2 bases, the J end lost 3 bases, and 4 bases lay between the germline ends. CDR3 length: 12 amino acids. CDR1 is SGHTA, CDR2 FQGNSA, per germline. CDR3 region: CASSLSHTEAFF. The CDR3 nucleotides are TGTGCCAGCAGCTTATCTCACACTGAAGCTTTCTTT.

This clone was observed a few times. The chain links TRBV7-9 to TRBJ2-5; 11 bases are a match to TRBD2. V was clipped by 1 base and J by 1 base; unmatched bases: 5. CDR3 size: 17 residues. CDR1 is SEHNR, CDR2 FQNEAQ, per germline (reference sequence). The CDR3 spells CASSLGSSGGIQETQYF. In nucleotides, the CDR3 is TGTGCCAGCAGCTTAGGGTCTAGCGGGGGGATCCAAGAGACCCAGTACTTC.

The V and J genes are TRBV5-1 and TRBJ2-2; 9 bases align to TRBD1. Germline CDR1 and CDR2: SGHRS and YFSETQ. The V gene end was trimmed by 4 bases and the J gene end by 1 base; junction bases not matched to a gene: 5. This CDR3 comprises 16 residues. The CDR3 loop is CASSKSTGGNTGELFF. Here the CDR3 DNA reads TGCGCCAGCAGCAAGTCGACAGGGGGGAACACCGGGGAGCTGTTTTTT.

The rearrangement joins TRBV19 to TRBJ2-1; 10 nucleotides align to TRBD1. The CDR3 totals 15 residues. CDR1 and CDR2 from the germline V gene are LNHDA and SQIVND (reference sequence). With 4 bases clipped from V and 10 bases from J, the junction kept 10 bases outside the gene matches. For the CDR3, the DNA is TGTGCCAGTAGTACGGGGACAGGGGTTTCGGGGGAGCAGTTCTTC. Its protein is CASSTGTGVSGEQFF.

This rearrangement joins TRBV25-1 to TRBJ2-5, with D perhaps matching TRBD2 (5 bases). The germline V and J ends were trimmed by 5 bases and 10 bases, with 17 bases remaining between them. The germline CDR1 and CDR2 sequences are MGHDK and SYGVNS. The CDR3 sequence is 13 residues long. The CDR3 sequence is CASSFMAKRVQYF. DNA of the CDR3: TGTGCCAGCAGTTTTATGGCCAAGAGGGTCCAGTACTTC. The variable domain in full, completed from reference TRBV25-1 and TRBJ2-5, reads EADIYQTPRYLVIGTGKKITLECSQTMGHDKMYWYQQDPGMELHLIHYSYGVNSTEKGDLSSESTVSRIRTEHFPLTLESARPSHTSQYLCASSFMAKRVQYFGPGTRLLVL.

V gene TRBV7-9 combines with J gene TRBJ1-6; 12 bases are shared with TRBD1. The junction had 8 bases not matched to a gene; V was cut back by 4 bases and J by 10 bases. Germline V gene lookup returns CDR1 SEHNR and CDR2 FQNEAQ (reference sequence). The CDR3 contains 16 residues. The CDR3 spells CASSSWDRGPRSPLHF. The DNA of the CDR3 is TGTGCCAGCAGCTCCTGGGACAGGGGGCCTCGATCACCCCTCCACTTT.

V is TRBV27 and J is TRBJ2-3, with 9 positions matching TRBD2. Germline V gene sequence: CDR1 MNHEY, CDR2 SMNVEV (reference sequence). The CDR3 consists of 16 residues. The V segment lost 5 bases and the J segment 4 bases; nucleotides outside the gene matches: 10. The CDR3 is CASSPHLAGSPDTQYF. CDR3 in DNA: TGTGCCAGCAGTCCCCACCTAGCGGGGTCCCCAGATACGCAGTATTTT.

The genes are TRBV7-6 and TRBJ1-6; 9 bases align to TRBD1. The length of the CDR3 is 15 residues. V lost 5 bases to trimming and J lost 7 bases; unmatched junction nucleotides: 6. Germline loops: CDR1 SGHVS, CDR2 FNYEAQ. The CDR3 loop reads CASSPRGQGNSPLHF. The CDR3 region has the DNA TGTGCCAGCAGCCCGAGGGGACAGGGAAATTCACCCCTCCACTTT. Full variable domain (remainder filled in from reference TRBV7-6 and TRBJ1-6): GAGVSQSPRYKVTKRGQDVALRCDPISGHVSLYWYRQALGQGPEFLTYFNYEAQQDKSGLPNDRFSAERPEGSISTLTIQRTEQRDSAMYRCASSPRGQGNSPLHFGNGTRLTVT.

The CDR3, as DNA: TGTGCCAGCAGCGTCGGGACAGGTTTATCCTACGAGCAGTACTTC. Translation gives CASSVGTGLSYEQYF. J is TRBJ2-7 and V is TRBV9; 8 nucleotides match TRBD1. V lost 2 bases and J lost 1; bases outside the gene matches: 5. CDR3 length: 15 amino acids. Germline CDR1 reads SGDLS; CDR2 reads YYNGEE.

The chain links TRBV19 to TRBJ1-2; tentatively, D is TRBD1 (5 bases). The CDR3 is made up of 14 amino acids. Germline CDR1 is LNHDA and CDR2 is SQIVND (reference sequence). Trimming took 0 bases from V and 6 from J, leaving 11 bases between them. CDR3: CASSIDVREDGYTF. For the CDR3, the DNA is TGTGCCAGTAGTATAGATGTCAGGGAAGATGGCTACACCTTC. Supplemented by reference TRBV19 and TRBJ1-2, the full variable domain reads DGGITQSPKYLFRKEGQNVTLSCEQNLNHDAMYWYRQDPGQGLRLIYYSQIVNDFQKGDIAEGYSVSREKKESFPLTVTSAQKNPTAFYLCASSIDVREDGYTFGSGTRLTVV.

V gene TRBV5-4 combines with J gene TRBJ2-1, with 14 nucleotides matching TRBD2. Germline V gene data show CDR1 as SGHNT and CDR2 as YYREEE (reference sequence). V dropped 4 bases and J dropped 7; count of bases not matched to a gene: 4. CDR3 length equals 15 residues. The CDR3: CASSQGLAGENEQFF. CDR3 nucleotide sequence: TGTGCCAGCAGCCAGGGACTAGCGGGGGAGAATGAGCAGTTCTTC.

The chain uses TRBV5-1 and TRBJ1-4, with D maybe TRBD1 (6 bases). In germline, CDR1 is SGHRS, CDR2 YFSETQ. The CDR3 totals 14 residues. V dropped 5 bases and J dropped 2 bases, with 10 bases sitting between them. CDR3 in amino acids: CASRADSTNEKLFF. CDR3 nucleotide sequence: TGCGCCAGCAGAGCGGACAGTACTAATGAAAAACTGTTTTTT.